This T cell receptor beta chain came from a study of post-analysis software for immune sequencing data. Overall study findings and caveats: Roughly 5 TRBV segments, TRBV5-6, TRBV5-1 and TRBV20-1 among them, were found more frequent in patients than controls.

CDR3 size: 15 residues. Germline V gene data show CDR1 as MDHEN and CDR2 as SYDVKM. cDNA libraries of TCR beta carried unique molecular identifiers. TCRdb re-analysed the PCR reads in MiXCR, keeping a single row per CDR3 protein. The table has 150,000 to 200,000 distinct CDR3 sequences, 30% seen once; the top ten hold about 1.6%. Regarding this clonotype: Its antigen is not identified. A much larger clone is a single base away; this may be a read error.

The chain couples TRBV28 to TRBJ2-1, with TRBD1 matching over 7 bases. The sequenced sample was blood. The TCR was taken from a girl aged 10 to 17 with multiple sclerosis. CDR3 DNA sequence: TGTGCCTGCAGTCGACAGGGCTTCGTAGTCAATGAGCAGTTCTTC. Its translation: CACSRQGFVVNEQFF.